This TCR beta chain was sequenced during a study of technical replicates of blood from a few donors. Some clones are missing from TCRdb's copy, which holds only in-frame ones; the method was immunoSEQ multiplex PCR. The repertoire includes around 30,000 clones, roughly 92% of them detected once, and roughly 4% sits in the top ten. This clone is labeled medium-sized. The sample holds other DNA sequences that translate to the same CDR3. J gave up 4 bases and V 3 bases, and 1 base lay outside the gene matches. This CDR3 contains 14 residues. Germline V gene data show CDR1 as SGHRS and CDR2 as YFSETQ. The TCR comes from a human donor in good health. Some clones in this sample may be carry-over from other donors' samples. The specimen was PBMCs. The chain has TRBV5-1 and TRBJ2-1, with 10 positions matching TRBD2. The DNA of the CDR3 is TGCGCCAGCAGCTCTAGCGGGGGATACAATGAGCAGTTCTTC. This encodes CASSSSGGYNEQFF. Combining the CDR3 with reference TRBV5-1 and TRBJ2-1 gives the whole variable domain KAGVTQTPRYLIKTRGQQVTLSCSPISGHRSVSWYQQTPGQGLQFLFEYFSETQRNKGNFPGRFSGRQFSNSRSEMNVSTLELGDSALYLCASSSSGGYNEQFFGPGTRLTVL.